Reported below is one T cell receptor beta chain. The sample is drawn from a study of shared clonotypes between healthy human individuals. Background on the study: Three CD4 naive, three CD4 memory, two CD8 naive and one CD8 memory plate were used per donor.

The CDR3 sequence is 15 residues long. V trimming: 2 bases; J trimming: 4 bases; junction bases outside the gene matches: 5. Germline V CDR1 and CDR2: MNHNS, SASEGT. Original handling: There were no quality scores in the junction-only immunoSEQ sequences, so filtering differed. The protocol was immunoSEQ multiplex PCR, while the TCRdb copy is restricted to in-frame clones and leaves out a portion. V, J and clone size are taken as reported in that table, and D and trimming were inferred from the DNA itself. The data hold roughly 410,000 clones, with around 96% observed a single time. With CCR7-negative CD45RA+ TemRA cells, CD45RO+ cells were combined in CD8 memory.

Sequenced material: memory CD8+ T cells sorted from blood. Subset indicated: CD45RO+ cells pooled with CCR7-negative TemRA cells. This chain joins TRBV6-1 and TRBJ1-2; 9 nucleotides line up with TRBD1. The receptor was isolated from a young man in good health. The CDR3 sequence: CASSEIGTGSYGYTF. CDR3 in DNA: TGTGCCAGCAGTGAAATTGGGACAGGGTCCTATGGCTACACCTTC.